A single sample is the source of the 28 T cell receptor beta chains below, sequenced in a study of blood T cell repertoires in COVID-19. Sequenced by immunoSEQ multiplex PCR; TCRdb stores in-frame clones only, minus some. This repertoire shows 350,000 or so clones, about 88% found once; its top ten account for roughly 1%. Material for sequencing was PBMCs or T cells enriched from blood (not recorded which). Receptors were obtained from a woman in her thirties who had recovered from COVID-19.

Notes on this clone: The junction departs from the called germline gene at one end, perhaps through a read error. V is TRBV6-1 and J is TRBJ2-1, with D tentatively TRBD1 (6 bases). The CDR3 contains 13 residues. Per germline, CDR1 MNHNS and CDR2 SASEGT. The CDR3 reads CASREALGAGQFF. The CDR3 coding sequence is TGTGCCAGCAGGGAAGCCCTGGGGGCAGGGCAGTTCTTC.

The chain joins TRBV28 to TRBJ1-5, with D tentatively TRBD1 (5 bases). Trimming removed 4 bases from V and 1 base from J, with 14 bases in between. CDR1 is MDHEN and CDR2 is SYDVKM in the germline V gene. The CDR3 sequence is 16 residues long. CDR3 nucleotide sequence: TGTGCCAGCAGTTCACTACAGGACATAAGCAATCAGCCCCAGCATTTT. This encodes CASSSLQDISNQPQHF. The whole variable domain, remainder taken from reference TRBV28 and TRBJ1-5, is DVKVTQSSRYLVKRTGEKVFLECVQDMDHENMFWYRQDPGLGLRLIYFSYDVKMKEKGDIPEGYSVSREKKERFSLILESASTNQTSMYLCASSSLQDISNQPQHFGDGTRLSIL.

The chain combines TRBV6-5 with TRBJ1-4; 12 bases align to TRBD1. Germline V gene data show CDR1 as MNHEY and CDR2 as SVGAGI. Trimming at V came to 0 bases and at J to 7 bases, leaving 3 bases not matched to a gene. This CDR3 is 16 amino acids long. The CDR3 sequence is CASSYSGTGGLEKLFF. CDR3 sequence (DNA): TGTGCCAGCAGTTACTCAGGGACAGGGGGCCTTGAAAAACTGTTTTTT.

The V and J genes are TRBV30 and TRBJ1-1; 8 bases fit TRBD1. The CDR3 is 13 amino acids. V gave up 6 bases and J gave up 4 bases; unmatched junction bases: 7. Germline CDR1 and CDR2: GTSNPN and SVGIG (reference sequence). In DNA form, the CDR3 reads TGTGCCTGCCAACAGGGGGGAAGCACTGAAGCTTTCTTT. This encodes CACQQGGSTEAFF.

In its sample, this clone was seen once. This sequence joins TRBV11-3 and TRBJ1-6, with D possibly being TRBD1 (5 bases). The CDR3 consists of 18 residues. Per germline, CDR1 SGHNT and CDR2 YENEEA. V lost 3 bases and J 2 bases, leaving 17 bases between the germline ends. The CDR3 DNA is TGTGCCAGCAGCTTCCCACAGCCGGAAGGGGCCTATAATTCACCCCTCCACTTT. This gives the protein CASSFPQPEGAYNSPLHF.

The chain combines TRBV5-6 with TRBJ2-7; TRBD1 aligns across 8 bases. Germline lookup yields CDR1 SGHDT and CDR2 YYEEEE. Trimming at V came to 5 bases and at J to 6 bases, leaving 4 bases not matched to a gene. This CDR3 has 12 residues. The CDR3: CASSYTGGEQYF. For the CDR3, the DNA is TGTGCCAGCAGTTATACAGGGGGCGAGCAGTACTTC.

The CDR3 DNA sequence: TGTGCCAGTAGTAGTACAGGGGTGAGCAATCAGCCCCAGCATTTT. Its translation: CASSSTGVSNQPQHF. The chain couples TRBV19 to TRBJ1-5; 7 bases line up with TRBD1. This CDR3 is built from 15 residues. CDR1 and CDR2 from the germline V gene are LNHDA and SQIVND (reference sequence). V gave up 4 bases and J gave up 1 base; unmatched junction bases: 4.

CDR3 region: CASSLGSGDTQYF. The CDR3 DNA reads as TGCGCCAGCAGCTTGGGCTCCGGGGATACGCAGTATTTT. The V and J genes are TRBV5-1 and TRBJ2-3; D is uncertain. The CDR3 is made up of 13 amino acids. In germline, CDR1 is SGHRS, CDR2 YFSETQ. Trimming took 0 bases from V and 6 from J, leaving 8 bases between them.

The rearrangement links TRBV6-5 to TRBJ2-3, with 8 bases aligning to TRBD2. The CDR3 is 13 amino acids. Germline CDR1 and CDR2: MNHEY and SVGAGI. After removal of 5 bases from V and 6 bases from J, the junction contained 4 bases not matched to a gene. CDR3 coding DNA: TGTGCCAGCAGTCCCGTAGCGGGGGATACGCAGTATTTT. It is translated as CASSPVAGDTQYF.

V is TRBV6-2 or TRBV6-3 and J is TRBJ2-5; D uncertain. The germline CDR1 and CDR2 sequences are MNHEY and SVGEGT. V lost 6 bases and J lost 10, with 12 bases in between. This CDR3 is built from 11 residues. The CDR3 DNA is TGTGCCAGCAGCCGCAAAGCCTTCCAGTACTTC. Translated, it gives CASSRKAFQYF.

The chain carries TRBV4-3 and TRBJ2-7; TRBD1 matches at 9 bases. J gave up 4 bases and V 5 bases, and 9 bases lay outside the gene matches. CDR3 length: 15 amino acids. Germline CDR1 and CDR2: LGHNA and YSLEER. The CDR3 region has the DNA TGCGCCAGCAGCAGGACCGGGACAGGGTTGTACGAGCAGTACTTC. It yields the protein CASSRTGTGLYEQYF.

V is TRBV19 and J is TRBJ1-1; 7 bases match TRBD1. Germline CDR1 is LNHDA and CDR2 is SQIVND (reference sequence). Trimming removed 6 bases from V and 1 base from J; junction bases left unmatched: 11. This CDR3 has 16 amino acids. CDR3 protein: CASRTPGQTKNTEAFF. The CDR3 region has the DNA TGTGCCAGTAGGACCCCGGGACAGACTAAGAACACTGAAGCTTTCTTT.

This chain links TRBV2 with TRBJ1-5, with D unclear. The germline V gene encodes CDR1 SNHLY and CDR2 FYNNEI. V shed 1 base and J shed 4 bases, with 8 bases lying between them. The length of the CDR3 is 14 residues. DNA of the CDR3: TGTGCCAGCAGTGAAGTTCCGGGGAATCAGCCCCAGCATTTT. This gives the protein CASSEVPGNQPQHF. Full variable domain (remainder filled in from reference TRBV2 and TRBJ1-5): EPEVTQTPSHQVTQMGQEVILRCVPISNHLYFYWYRQILGQKVEFLVSFYNNEISEKSEIFDDQFSVERPDGSNFTLKIRSTKLEDSAMYFCASSEVPGNQPQHFGDGTRLSIL.

This sequence joins TRBV2 and TRBJ1-2; D gene uncertain. The CDR3 runs 14 residues. Trimming took 8 bases from V and 4 from J, leaving 17 bases between them. Germline loops: CDR1 SNHLY, CDR2 FYNNEI. The CDR3 DNA reads TGTGCCAGCGACCCTCGGCCGGCGGTCTATGGCTACACCTTC. This sequence encodes CASDPRPAVYGYTF.

The gene calls are TRBV6-5 and TRBJ2-7; 7 bases are a match to TRBD1. Unmatched junction bases numbered 11, after V lost 7 bases and J lost 2 bases. The CDR3 sequence is 15 residues long. Germline V gene data show CDR1 as MNHEY and CDR2 as SVGAGI. The CDR3 region is CASTQRETGTYEQYF. The CDR3 DNA is TGTGCCAGCACCCAAAGGGAGACAGGGACCTACGAGCAGTACTTC.

This rearrangement joins TRBV24-1 to TRBJ1-2, with TRBD1 matching over 7 bases. The CDR3 runs 16 residues. Germline CDR1 is KGHDR and CDR2 is SFDVKD. Unmatched junction bases numbered 11, after V lost 4 bases and J lost 4 bases. CDR3 nucleotides: TGTGCCACCAGTGACGTTACAGGGGACTCATTCTATGGCTACACCTTC. Translated, it gives CATSDVTGDSFYGYTF.

The chain uses TRBV29-1 and TRBJ1-4, with 10 bases matching TRBD1. Losses at the gene ends were 7 bases for V and 12 bases for J; bases not matched to a gene: 11. This CDR3 contains 13 residues. The germline V gene encodes CDR1 SQVTM and CDR2 ANQGSEA. CDR3 in amino acids: CSGTTGGKGELFF. CDR3 sequence (DNA): TGCAGCGGAACGACAGGGGGCAAGGGAGAACTGTTTTTT.

This chain joins TRBV10-2 and TRBJ1-2, with TRBD1 identical over 7 bases. CDR3 length equals 13 residues. Per the germline V gene, CDR1 is WSHSY and CDR2 is SAAADI. The ends lost 6 bases at V and 5 bases at J; junction bases unmatched: 6. CDR3 sequence: CASSPGTEYGYTF. The CDR3 coding sequence is TGCGCCAGCAGCCCCGGGACAGAATATGGCTACACCTTC.

Here the CDR3 reads CASSYQPGQGRPEAFF. CDR3 coding DNA: TGTGCCAGCAGTTACCAACCGGGACAGGGAAGGCCTGAAGCTTTCTTT. J is TRBJ1-1 and V is TRBV6-2 or TRBV6-3; TRBD1 aligns across 9 bases. V lost 2 bases, J lost 6 bases, and 10 bases stayed unmatched. This CDR3 has 16 amino acids. Per germline, CDR1 MNHEY and CDR2 SVGEGT.

The chain employs TRBV10-1 and TRBJ2-3; D gene ambiguous. Per the germline V gene, CDR1 is WNHNN and CDR2 is SYGVQD (reference sequence). The CDR3 contains 16 residues. Between the trimmed V and J ends, which lost 0 bases and 1 base, there was a span of 11 bases. This chain's CDR3 is CASSESEATGTDTQYF. The CDR3 DNA is TGCGCCAGCAGTGAGTCAGAAGCTACGGGCACAGATACGCAGTATTTT.

The chain has TRBV28 and TRBJ2-2; 7 bases are a match to TRBD1. The CDR3 consists of 15 residues. The V and J ends lost 7 bases and 0 bases, in that order; junction bases with no gene match: 5. Per germline, CDR1 MDHEN and CDR2 SYDVKM. The CDR3 loop reads CASTAGTANTGELFF. Written as DNA, the CDR3 is TGTGCCAGCACCGCCGGGACAGCGAACACCGGGGAGCTGTTTTTT.

Ten or more counts support this clone. The chain combines TRBV19 with TRBJ2-7, with unresolved D. This CDR3 spans 12 amino acids. V lost 8 bases, J lost 6 bases, and 14 bases lay in between. Germline CDR1 and CDR2: LNHDA and SQIVND (reference sequence). In nucleotides, the CDR3 is TGTGCCAGTGAAGACAAGAATCGCGAGCAGTACTTC. It encodes CASEDKNREQYF.

This chain links TRBV19 with TRBJ1-2, with D perhaps matching TRBD1 (5 bases). The germline V and J ends were trimmed by 2 bases and 0 bases, with 13 bases remaining between them. Germline V gene sequence: CDR1 LNHDA, CDR2 SQIVND (reference sequence). This CDR3 has 16 residues. The CDR3 DNA follows: TGTGCCAGTAGTATACCCCCTGGCAGGGCTAACTATGGCTACACCTTC. Protein product: CASSIPPGRANYGYTF.

This chain joins TRBV28 and TRBJ2-3; perhaps TRBD2 as D (10 bases). The CDR3 is made up of 18 amino acids. The germline V and J ends were trimmed by 6 bases and 2 bases, with 24 bases remaining between them. Germline V gene lookup returns CDR1 MDHEN and CDR2 SYDVKM. DNA for the CDR3: TGTGCCAGCAGACCTGACAGGGGGGGGACTAGCGCCACAGATACGCAGTATTTT. Its translation: CASRPDRGGTSATDTQYF.

This clone was observed a handful of times. The chain joins TRBV6-1 to TRBJ1-5; no firm D call. This CDR3 is 16 amino acids long. Germline-derived CDR1 and CDR2 are MNHNS and SASEGT. With 2 bases removed from V and 1 base from J, the gap between germline ends came to 12 bases. The CDR3 protein is CASSEYGHRSNQPQHF. In DNA, the CDR3 is TGTGCCAGCAGTGAATATGGGCACAGAAGCAATCAGCCCCAGCATTTT.

The chain is built from TRBV30 and TRBJ1-3; D not resolved. The CDR3 runs 12 residues. V was pared by 0 bases and J by 4 bases, with 4 bases between. Germline CDR1 and CDR2: GTSNPN and SVGIG (reference sequence). The CDR3 DNA follows: TGTGCCTGGAGTGTACTAGGAAACACCATATATTTT. Its protein is CAWSVLGNTIYF.

The rearrangement links TRBV5-4 to TRBJ2-2, with 7 bases fitting TRBD2. Germline CDR1 is SGHNT and CDR2 is YYREEE (reference sequence). The CDR3 extends over 16 amino acids. Trimming cost V 7 bases and J 3 bases; bases outside gene matches: 12. CDR3 nucleotide sequence: TGTGCCAGCTCTGAGCGGGACCCCGGCCACACCGGGGAGCTGTTTTTT. This translates into CASSERDPGHTGELFF.

The chain combines TRBV4-1 with TRBJ2-7; tentative D call: TRBD2 (6 bases). CDR1 and CDR2 (germline): MGHRA, YSYEKL. With 2 bases removed from V and 3 bases from J, the gap between germline ends came to 17 bases. The CDR3 is 16 residues long. The chain's CDR3 is CASSQRSGTGLYEQYF. The CDR3 region has the DNA TGCGCCAGCAGCCAACGATCCGGGACTGGACTCTACGAGCAGTACTTC.